What follows is one T cell receptor beta chain and its context. The data were obtained in a study of blood T cells in healthy people across ages. The V and J ends lost 5 bases and 2 bases, in that order; junction bases with no gene match: 1. Germline V gives CDR1 DFQATT, CDR2 SNEGSKA (reference sequence). The CDR3 is made up of 13 amino acids. Alongside a J-beta primer mix, a sample-barcoded 5' primer served in a second PCR lasting roughly 6 to 11 cycles. TCRdb processed the 5' RACE reads anew with MiXCR; each CDR3 protein has one entry. The table includes about 800,000 distinct CDR3 sequences, more than 45% detected once. Isolated PBMCs totaled at least 7 million in each sample.

The sequence was collected from a man aged 30-40 years in good health. The V and J genes are TRBV20-1 and TRBJ2-3; 10 bases are a match to TRBD2. Specimen: blood. Here the CDR3 reads CSAGLADTDTQYF. The CDR3 bases are TGCAGTGCTGGACTAGCGGACACAGATACGCAGTATTTT.